This TCR beta chain was profiled in a study of glioma-infiltrating T cells after dendritic cell vaccination. About the study: Patients received three intradermal dendritic cell vaccine injections at biweekly intervals. Study outcomes and limitations: Survival was not directly related to TCR clonality in these patients.

Fresh-frozen tumor tissue and more than two years of survival data were available for all. A word on this clone: No antigen is known for it.

Amplification used 60 V beta primers and 13 J beta primers. Assay: immunoSEQ multiplex PCR; the TCRdb copy retains only in-frame clones and omits some. Of about 99,000 clones listed, roughly 81% were seen once; the top ten hold roughly 12%. The germline V gene has CDR1 LGHNA and CDR2 YNFKEQ. The CDR3 spans 16 residues. The V and J ends lost 0 bases and 3 bases respectively, with 12 bases between them. This TCR was sampled from a human donor with glioblastoma. Sequencing was performed on blood, taken before dendritic cell vaccination. The gene calls are TRBV4-2 and TRBJ1-5; possibly TRBD1 for D (6 bases). The CDR3 loop reads CASSQDWSGDNQPQHF. The CDR3 coding sequence is TGTGCCAGCAGCCAAGATTGGTCAGGGGACAATCAGCCCCAGCATTTT.